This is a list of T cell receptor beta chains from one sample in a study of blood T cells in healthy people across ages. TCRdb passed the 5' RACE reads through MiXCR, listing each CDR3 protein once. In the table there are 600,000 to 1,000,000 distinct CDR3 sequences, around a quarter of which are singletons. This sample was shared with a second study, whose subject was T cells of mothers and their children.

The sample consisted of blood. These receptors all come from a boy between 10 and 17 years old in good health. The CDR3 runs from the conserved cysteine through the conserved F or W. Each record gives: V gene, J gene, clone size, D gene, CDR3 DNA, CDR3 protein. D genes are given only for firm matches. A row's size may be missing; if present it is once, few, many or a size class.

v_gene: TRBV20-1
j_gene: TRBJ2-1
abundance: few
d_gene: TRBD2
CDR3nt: TGCAGTGCCGAGCCGGGGGTAGCGGGGGGCAATGAGCAGTTCTTC
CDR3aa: CSAEPGVAGGNEQFF

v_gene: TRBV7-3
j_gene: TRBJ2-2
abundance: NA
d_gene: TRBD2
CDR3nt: TGTGCCAGCAGCCCCCCTAGCGGGAGGTACACCGGGGAGCTGTTTTTT
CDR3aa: CASSPPSGRYTGELFF

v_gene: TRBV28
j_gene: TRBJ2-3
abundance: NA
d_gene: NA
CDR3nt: TGTGCCAGCAGGCTGGACTTCACAGATACGCAGTATTTT
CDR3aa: CASRLDFTDTQYF

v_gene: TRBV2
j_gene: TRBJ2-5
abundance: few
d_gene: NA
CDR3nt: TGTGCCAGCAGTGAAGGGCAGGGGGAGGCCCAGTACTTC
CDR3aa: CASSEGQGEAQYF

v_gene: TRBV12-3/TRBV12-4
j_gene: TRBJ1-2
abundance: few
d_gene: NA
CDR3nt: TGTGCCAGCAGTTTAAGGCTAGGTTGGCAGTTCTATGGCTACACCTTC
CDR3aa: CASSLRLGWQFYGYTF

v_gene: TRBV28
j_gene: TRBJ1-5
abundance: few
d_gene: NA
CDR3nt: TGTGCCAGCAGTTTAGCCCTGGGGCCCCAGCATTTT
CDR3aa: CASSLALGPQHF

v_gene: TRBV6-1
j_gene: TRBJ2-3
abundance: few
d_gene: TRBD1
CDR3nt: TGTGCCAGCAGAACCGACAGGGGAGAGGATACGCAGTATTTT
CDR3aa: CASRTDRGEDTQYF

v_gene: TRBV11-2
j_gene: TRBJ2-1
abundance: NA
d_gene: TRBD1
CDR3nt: TGTGCCAGCAGCGAACAGGGGGAATACAATGAGCAGTTCTTC
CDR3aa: CASSEQGEYNEQFF

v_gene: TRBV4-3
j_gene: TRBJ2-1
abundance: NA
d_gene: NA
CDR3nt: TGCGCCAGCAGCCAAGGGCCGGGAGCAGTCTGGAATGAGCAGTTCTTC
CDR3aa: CASSQGPGAVWNEQFF

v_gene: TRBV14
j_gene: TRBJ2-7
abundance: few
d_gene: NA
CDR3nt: TGTGCCAGCAGCCATCAAGGGGGGACCTTCCCGGGCGAGCAGTACTTC
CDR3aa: CASSHQGGTFPGEQYF

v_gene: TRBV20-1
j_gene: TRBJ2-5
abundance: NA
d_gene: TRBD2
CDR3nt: TGCAGTGCCCCGCGCGGGGGGGCGGAGACCCAGTACTTC
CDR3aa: CSAPRGGAETQYF

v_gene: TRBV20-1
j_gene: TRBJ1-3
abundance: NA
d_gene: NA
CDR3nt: TGCAGTGCAACCCTCGGGGGGGCAAACACCATATATTTT
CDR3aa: CSATLGGANTIYF

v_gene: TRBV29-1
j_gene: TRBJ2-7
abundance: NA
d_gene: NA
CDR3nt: TGCAGCGTTGCCCCTAGGTTGAGTAGCCACGAGCAGTACTTC
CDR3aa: CSVAPRLSSHEQYF

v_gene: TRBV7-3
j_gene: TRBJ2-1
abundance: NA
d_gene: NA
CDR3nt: TGTGCCAGCAGTCAAATGCCAGGGGACTCCTACAATGAGCAGTTCTTC
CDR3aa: CASSQMPGDSYNEQFF

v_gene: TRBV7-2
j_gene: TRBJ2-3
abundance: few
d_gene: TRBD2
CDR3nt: TGTGCCAGCGACCTAGCGGGCCTCCCCGGGGATACGCAGTATTTT
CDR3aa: CASDLAGLPGDTQYF

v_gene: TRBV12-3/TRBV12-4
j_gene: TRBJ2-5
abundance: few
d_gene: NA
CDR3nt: TGTGCCAGCAGTTTGGGGCACCCGGGAGACGATCAGTACTTC
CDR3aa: CASSLGHPGDDQYF

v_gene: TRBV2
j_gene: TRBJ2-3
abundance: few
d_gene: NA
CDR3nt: TGTGCCAGCACTTCCACAGGGACGCCCCCAGATACGCAGTATTTT
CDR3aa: CASTSTGTPPDTQYF

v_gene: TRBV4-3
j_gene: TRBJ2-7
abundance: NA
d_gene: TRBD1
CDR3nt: TGCGCCAGCAGCCAGTGGACAGGAAATCCCGAGCAGTACTTC
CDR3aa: CASSQWTGNPEQYF

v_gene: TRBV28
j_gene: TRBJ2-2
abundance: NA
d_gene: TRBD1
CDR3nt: TGTGCCAGCAGTTCGGACAGGGAAGTCACCGGGGAGCTGTTTTTT
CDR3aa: CASSSDREVTGELFF

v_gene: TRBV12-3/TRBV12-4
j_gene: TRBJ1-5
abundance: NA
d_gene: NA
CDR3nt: TGTGCCAGCAGTTTTTGGGAAAGCAATCAGCCCCAGCATTTT
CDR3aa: CASSFWESNQPQHF

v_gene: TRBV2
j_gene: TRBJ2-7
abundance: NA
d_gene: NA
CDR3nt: TGTGCCAGCAGTGCTGGGTCCGAGCAGTACTTC
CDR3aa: CASSAGSEQYF

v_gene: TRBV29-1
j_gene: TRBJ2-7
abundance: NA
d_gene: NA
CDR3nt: TGCAGCGTTGGGCCGCGGGACCCATCCGAGCAGTACTTC
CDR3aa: CSVGPRDPSEQYF

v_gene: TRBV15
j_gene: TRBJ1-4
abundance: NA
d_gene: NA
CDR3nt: TGTGCCACCAGCAGGGACTTCGACAGGTTAGGGGGTGAAAAACTGTTTTTT
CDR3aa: CATSRDFDRLGGEKLFF

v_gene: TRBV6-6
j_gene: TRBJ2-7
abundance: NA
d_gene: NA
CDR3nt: TGTGCCAGCAGTCGGCATGGGGAGGCAGGGAGTCTATCCGAGCAGTACTTC
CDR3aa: CASSRHGEAGSLSEQYF

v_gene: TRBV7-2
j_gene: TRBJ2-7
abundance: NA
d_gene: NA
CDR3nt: TGTGCCAGCAGCTTTACACTATCCTACGAGCAGTACTTC
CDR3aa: CASSFTLSYEQYF

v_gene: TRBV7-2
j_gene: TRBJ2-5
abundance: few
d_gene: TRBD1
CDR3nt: TGTGCCAGCAGCTTTCTAGGGGGCGTAGAGACCCAGTACTTC
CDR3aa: CASSFLGGVETQYF

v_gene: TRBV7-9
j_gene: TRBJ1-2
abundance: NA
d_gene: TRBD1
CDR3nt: TGTGCCAGCAGCCGGGACAGCGAATATGGCTACACCTTC
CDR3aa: CASSRDSEYGYTF

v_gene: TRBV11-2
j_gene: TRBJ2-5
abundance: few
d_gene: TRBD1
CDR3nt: TGTGCCAGCAGCTCTGGACAGGGATGGGCAGAGACCCAGTACTTC
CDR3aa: CASSSGQGWAETQYF

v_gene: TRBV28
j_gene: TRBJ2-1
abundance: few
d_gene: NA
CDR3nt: TGTGCCAGCAGTTTGGATGGGGGCCCTCTCTACAATGAGCAGTTCTTC
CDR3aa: CASSLDGGPLYNEQFF

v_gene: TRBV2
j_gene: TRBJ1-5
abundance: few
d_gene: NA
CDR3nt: TGTGCCGGCAGTGCGGGCCCTCAGCCCCAGCATTTT
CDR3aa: CAGSAGPQPQHF

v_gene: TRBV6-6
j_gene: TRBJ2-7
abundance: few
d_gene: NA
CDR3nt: TGTGCCAGCAGTTCTAGGGACGTGGGAGTCTACGAGCAGTACTTC
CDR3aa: CASSSRDVGVYEQYF

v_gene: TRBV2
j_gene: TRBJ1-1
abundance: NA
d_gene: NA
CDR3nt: TGTGCCAGCAGTGATGGCATCACGAACACTGAAGCTTTCTTT
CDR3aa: CASSDGITNTEAFF

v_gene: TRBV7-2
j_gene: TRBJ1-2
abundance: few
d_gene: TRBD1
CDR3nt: TGTGCCAGCAGCTCCTACGGACAGGGCAGGGGCTACACCTTC
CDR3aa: CASSSYGQGRGYTF

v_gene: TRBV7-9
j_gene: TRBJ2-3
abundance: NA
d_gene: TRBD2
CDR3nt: TGTGCCTGCAGTCCATCCGCGGGAGTGGGTGATACGCAGTATTTT
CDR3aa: CACSPSAGVGDTQYF

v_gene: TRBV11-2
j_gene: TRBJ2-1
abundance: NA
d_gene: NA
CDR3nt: TGTGCCAGCAGCTTAAACGGATTCTCCTACAATGAGCAGTTCTTC
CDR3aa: CASSLNGFSYNEQFF

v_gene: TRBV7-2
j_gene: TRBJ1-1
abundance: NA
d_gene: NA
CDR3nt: TGTGCCAGCAGCTTGAGGGCCGTTTTCTTGAACACTGAAGCTTTCTTT
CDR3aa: CASSLRAVFLNTEAFF

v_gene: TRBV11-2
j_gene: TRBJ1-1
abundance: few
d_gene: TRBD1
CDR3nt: TGTGCCAGCAGGGGGACAGGGGGCGTTATGTGGGACACTGAAGCTTTCTTT
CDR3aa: CASRGTGGVMWDTEAFF

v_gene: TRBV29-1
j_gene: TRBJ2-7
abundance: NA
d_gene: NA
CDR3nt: TGCAGCGTTGTAGGGGCAGGCGACTACGAGCAGTACTTC
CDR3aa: CSVVGAGDYEQYF

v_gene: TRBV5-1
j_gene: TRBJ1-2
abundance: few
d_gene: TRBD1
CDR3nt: TGCGCCAGCAGCTTGGGTTACCGGGACAGGGGGCTGGAACGGTGGGTCAACTATGGCTACACCTTC
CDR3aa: CASSLGYRDRGLERWVNYGYTF

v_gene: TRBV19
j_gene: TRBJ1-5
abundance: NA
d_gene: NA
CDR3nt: TGTGCCAGTAGTATAATGAAGAATAGCAATCAGCCCCAGCATTTT
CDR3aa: CASSIMKNSNQPQHF

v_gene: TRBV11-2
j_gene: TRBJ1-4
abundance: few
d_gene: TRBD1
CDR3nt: TGTGCCAGCAAAGGGACAGCAACTAATGAAAAACTGTTTTTT
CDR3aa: CASKGTATNEKLFF

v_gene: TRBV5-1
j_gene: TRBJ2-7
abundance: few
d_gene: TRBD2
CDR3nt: TGCGCCAGCAGCTTTAGCGGGGCTACCTACGAGCAGTACTTC
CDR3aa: CASSFSGATYEQYF

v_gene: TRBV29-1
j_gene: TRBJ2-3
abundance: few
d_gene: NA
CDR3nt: TGCAGCGTTGAAGATCTTGCGGGATTGGATACGCAGTATTTT
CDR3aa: CSVEDLAGLDTQYF